Listed below are T cell receptor beta chains from one sample, sequenced in a study of blood T cell repertoires in COVID-19. Only in-frame clones appear in the TCRdb table, and some are missing; sequencing was by immunoSEQ multiplex PCR. The sample lists approximately 65,000 clones, about 81% occurring once. The source material was peripheral blood. Source of these receptors: a man older than 75 with acute or convalescent COVID-19. The CDR3 runs from the conserved cysteine through the conserved F or W. Fields, in order: clone size, V gene, J gene, D gene, CDR3 DNA, CDR3 protein. A D gene is named only where the DNA matches it firmly. Part of the rows lack a size; the others show once, few, many or a class for expanded clones.

size: NA; V: TRBV28; J: TRBJ2-6; D: NA; DNA: TGTGCCAGCGGGACTCGGGGGTTAGGGGCCAACGTCCTGACTTTC; CDR3: CASGTRGLGANVLTF
size: NA; V: TRBV7-2; J: TRBJ2-5; D: NA; DNA: TGTGCCAGCAGCTTAGCGCCCGAAGTGAGGACCCAGTACTTC; CDR3: CASSLAPEVRTQYF
size: NA; V: TRBV5-8; J: TRBJ1-3; D: NA; DNA: TGTGCCAGCAGCAACAGGGGAAACACCATATATTTT; CDR3: CASSNRGNTIYF
size: NA; V: TRBV18; J: TRBJ2-5; D: TRBD2; DNA: TGTGCCAGCTCCCCAGCCGGGGGAGGGGAGACCCAGTACTTC; CDR3: CASSPAGGGETQYF
size: NA; V: TRBV7-3; J: TRBJ2-1; D: TRBD2; DNA: TGTGCCAGCAGCTTAATGCGGGGGGTAGGTAGCGATGAGCAGTTCTTC; CDR3: CASSLMRGVGSDEQFF
size: few; V: TRBV24-1; J: TRBJ2-5; D: TRBD2; DNA: TGTGCCACCAGTGATTTCGGCCTAGCGGGGAACCAAGAGACCCAGTACTTC; CDR3: CATSDFGLAGNQETQYF
size: NA; V: TRBV5-6; J: TRBJ2-5; D: TRBD2; DNA: TGTGCCAGCAGCTTGGTGGGAGCCCGGGGGGTAGAGACCCAGTACTTC; CDR3: CASSLVGARGVETQYF
size: once; V: TRBV5-5; J: TRBJ2-7; D: NA; DNA: TGTGCCAGCAGCAGGGGAAGGGTAGGAAACGAGCAGTACTTC; CDR3: CASSRGRVGNEQYF
size: NA; V: TRBV19; J: TRBJ2-7; D: NA; DNA: TGTGCCAGTAGTATGTCCGGGTTGTTGGAGCAGTACTTC; CDR3: CASSMSGLLEQYF
size: NA; V: TRBV2; J: TRBJ1-4; D: NA; DNA: TGTGCCAGCAGGAGACAGTATAATGAAAAACTGTTTTTT; CDR3: CASRRQYNEKLFF
size: NA; V: TRBV16; J: TRBJ1-1; D: NA; DNA: TGTGCCAGCAGCCGTAGAGGGGGACAAGAAGCTTTCTTT; CDR3: CASSRRGGQEAFF
size: once; V: TRBV2; J: TRBJ2-2; D: NA; DNA: TGTGCCAGCAGTGAAAGGCTAGGAGGGAGCGCCGGGGAGCTGTTTTTT; CDR3: CASSERLGGSAGELFF
size: NA; V: TRBV9; J: TRBJ2-5; D: TRBD1; DNA: TGTGCCAGCAGCTTCGGGACAGAAGAGACCCAGTACTTC; CDR3: CASSFGTEETQYF
size: NA; V: TRBV6-5; J: TRBJ2-7; D: TRBD1; DNA: TGTGCCAGCAGTATGACCAGGGGGTTGGTTGGCGAGCAGTACTTC; CDR3: CASSMTRGLVGEQYF
size: NA; V: TRBV5-3; J: TRBJ1-1; D: NA; DNA: TGTGCCACAGCATGGGGGGTCACTGAAGCTTTCTTT; CDR3: CATAWGVTEAFF
size: few; V: TRBV9; J: TRBJ1-4; D: NA; DNA: TGTGCCAGCAGCTCCATCCGGGGAGAGGGTGAAAAACTGTTTTTT; CDR3: CASSSIRGEGEKLFF
size: NA; V: TRBV10-3; J: TRBJ1-6; D: NA; DNA: TGTGCCATCAGCAACGGAGTCGAGTCACCCCTCCACTTT; CDR3: CAISNGVESPLHF
size: NA; V: TRBV7-2; J: TRBJ1-5; D: TRBD1; DNA: TGTGCCAGCAGCTACGGACAGGGTAGCAATCAGCCCCAGCATTTT; CDR3: CASSYGQGSNQPQHF
size: few; V: TRBV7-2; J: TRBJ2-5; D: NA; DNA: TGTGCCAGCAGCCTCCAAGAGACCCAGTACTTC; CDR3: CASSLQETQYF
size: NA; V: TRBV7-2; J: TRBJ2-3; D: NA; DNA: TGTGCCAGCAGCTGGGGGGGCACAGATACGCAGTATTTT; CDR3: CASSWGGTDTQYF
size: NA; V: TRBV18; J: TRBJ2-1; D: NA; DNA: TGTGCCAGCTCGCAGACAGTCGATGAGCAGTTCTTC; CDR3: CASSQTVDEQFF
size: NA; V: TRBV5-4; J: TRBJ2-7; D: TRBD2; DNA: TGTGCCAGCACTACGAGCGGGAGGGCACCCGAGCAGTACTTC; CDR3: CASTTSGRAPEQYF
size: NA; V: TRBV6-5; J: TRBJ1-3; D: TRBD1; DNA: TGTGCCAGCAGTTTCGGACAGGGGAGTGGAAACACCATATATTTT; CDR3: CASSFGQGSGNTIYF
size: NA; V: TRBV19; J: TRBJ1-2; D: NA; DNA: TGTGCCAGTAGTTCTCTCCCGGGATCCTATGGCTACACCTTC; CDR3: CASSSLPGSYGYTF
size: NA; V: TRBV7-2; J: TRBJ2-7; D: NA; DNA: TGTGCCAGCAGCTTAGGCGGCGTCCTTTCCTACGAGCAGTACTTC; CDR3: CASSLGGVLSYEQYF
size: NA; V: TRBV19; J: TRBJ1-5; D: TRBD1; DNA: TGTGCCAGTAGTACCAGACAGGGGTTCAATCAGCCCCAGCATTTT; CDR3: CASSTRQGFNQPQHF
size: NA; V: TRBV11-3; J: TRBJ2-1; D: TRBD1; DNA: TGTGCCAGCAGCTCCGGGACAGGGGACTATGAGCAGTTCTTC; CDR3: CASSSGTGDYEQFF
size: NA; V: TRBV7-2; J: TRBJ2-1; D: TRBD1; DNA: TGTGCCAGCAGCCAGGACAGGGGTGACTACAATGAGCAGTTCTTC; CDR3: CASSQDRGDYNEQFF
size: NA; V: TRBV19; J: TRBJ2-7; D: TRBD2; DNA: TGTGCCAGTAGTACCGCCGGGACTAGCAGCTCCTACGAGCAGTACTTC; CDR3: CASSTAGTSSSYEQYF
size: NA; V: TRBV2; J: TRBJ2-5; D: TRBD2; DNA: TGTGCCAGCAGTGCTACTAGCGGGAGTGGGGAGACCCAGTACTTC; CDR3: CASSATSGSGETQYF
size: NA; V: TRBV2; J: TRBJ2-3; D: NA; DNA: TGTGCCAGCAGTGGGGGGAGGTCTAGCACAGATACGCAGTATTTT; CDR3: CASSGGRSSTDTQYF
size: NA; V: TRBV5-8; J: TRBJ1-3; D: NA; DNA: TGTGCCAGCAGCTTCGGGGACTCTGGAAACACCATATATTTT; CDR3: CASSFGDSGNTIYF
size: NA; V: TRBV7-2; J: TRBJ2-5; D: TRBD2; DNA: TGTGCCAGCAGCTTAGGGGGCATAGCGGGAGGGCCGGGACAAGAGACCCAGTACTTC; CDR3: CASSLGGIAGGPGQETQYF
size: NA; V: TRBV18; J: TRBJ2-5; D: TRBD1; DNA: TGTGCCAGCTCAGCCGGGACAGGGGGCACCGGGGAGACCCAGTACTTC; CDR3: CASSAGTGGTGETQYF
size: NA; V: TRBV5-6; J: TRBJ2-3; D: TRBD2; DNA: TGTGCCAGCAGCGCCGGACTAGCGGGGCCAGATACGCAGTATTTT; CDR3: CASSAGLAGPDTQYF
size: NA; V: TRBV20-1; J: TRBJ2-1; D: NA; DNA: TGCAGGGTGGAACAGGGAGATGAGCAGTTCTTC; CDR3: CRVEQGDEQFF
size: NA; V: TRBV14; J: TRBJ1-2; D: NA; DNA: TGTGCCAGCAGCCCAATCGGGACTCCCGGCTACACCTTC; CDR3: CASSPIGTPGYTF
size: NA; V: TRBV7-2; J: TRBJ1-2; D: TRBD1; DNA: TGTGCCAGCAGACAGACGCCCGGGACAGGGGTGGGCTACACCTTC; CDR3: CASRQTPGTGVGYTF
size: NA; V: TRBV27; J: TRBJ2-6; D: NA; DNA: TGTGCCAGCAGTTTAGCGGGCTCTGGGGCCAACGTCCTGACTTTC; CDR3: CASSLAGSGANVLTF
size: once; V: TRBV7-3; J: TRBJ2-5; D: TRBD2; DNA: TGTGCCAGCAGCTCCTTAGCGGGAGACAGAGAGACCCAGTACTTC; CDR3: CASSSLAGDRETQYF
size: NA; V: TRBV6-5; J: TRBJ1-2; D: NA; DNA: TGTGCCAGCAGTTCCATCCCAGGGACTTTGGGTGGCTACACCTTC; CDR3: CASSSIPGTLGGYTF
size: few; V: TRBV4-2; J: TRBJ1-6; D: TRBD1; DNA: TGTGCCAGCAGCCAAACTACAGGGGGAGGCTCACCCCTCCACTTT; CDR3: CASSQTTGGGSPLHF
size: NA; V: TRBV19; J: TRBJ1-2; D: NA; DNA: TGTGCCTCTGGCCGGGACAACTCCAAGGATGGCTACACCTTC; CDR3: CASGRDNSKDGYTF
size: NA; V: TRBV18; J: TRBJ2-2; D: NA; DNA: TGTGCCAGCTCACCACGTCAGAACACCGGGGAGCTGTTTTTT; CDR3: CASSPRQNTGELFF
size: medium-sized; V: TRBV7-9; J: TRBJ2-3; D: NA; DNA: TGTGCCAGCAGCTTGCTTCAGGGGCACAATGCGGATACGCAGTATTTT; CDR3: CASSLLQGHNADTQYF
size: NA; V: TRBV3-1/TRBV3-2; J: TRBJ2-5; D: NA; DNA: TGTGCCAGCAGCCCAGAAGGGGAAGAGACCCAGTACTTC; CDR3: CASSPEGEETQYF
size: NA; V: TRBV5-1; J: TRBJ2-1; D: TRBD2; DNA: TGCGCCAGCAGCTTGGCGACTAGCGGGTACAATGAGCAGTTCTTC; CDR3: CASSLATSGYNEQFF
size: NA; V: TRBV9; J: TRBJ1-1; D: NA; DNA: TGTGCCAGCTCGGTGGAGGGGAGCAACACTGAAGCTTTCTTT; CDR3: CASSVEGSNTEAFF
size: NA; V: TRBV7-9; J: TRBJ2-7; D: TRBD2; DNA: TGTGCCAGCAGCTTAGTCTGGGGCGGGAGTGGCGCCGGGTCCGAGCAGTACTTC; CDR3: CASSLVWGGSGAGSEQYF
size: few; V: TRBV25-1; J: TRBJ1-2; D: TRBD1; DNA: TGTGCCAGCAGTGGGACAGGGGCTAGGTATGGCTACACCTTC; CDR3: CASSGTGARYGYTF
size: NA; V: TRBV6-4; J: TRBJ2-2; D: TRBD1; DNA: TGTGCCAGCAGTGAATGGCAGGGGGCCTCCGGGGAGCTGTTTTTT; CDR3: CASSEWQGASGELFF
size: NA; V: TRBV2; J: TRBJ1-4; D: NA; DNA: TGTGCCAGCAGTCTCGGGGGGCGTCCTAATGAAAAACTGTTTTTT; CDR3: CASSLGGRPNEKLFF
size: NA; V: TRBV7-2; J: TRBJ1-1; D: TRBD1; DNA: TGTGCCAGCAGCTCCAGGGGGCTCGGGAACACTGAAGCTTTCTTT; CDR3: CASSSRGLGNTEAFF
size: few; V: TRBV27; J: TRBJ2-5; D: NA; DNA: TGTGCCAGCAGTTCCCTCTTTCGGGTTACGGGGGAGACCCAGTACTTC; CDR3: CASSSLFRVTGETQYF